These 7 T cell receptor beta chains share one sample of origin, sequenced in a study of cytotoxic CD8 clonotypes in ibrutinib-treated CLL. The assay was immunoSEQ multiplex PCR, and TCRdb's table has in-frame clones only and misses some. Of under 75,000 clones in the sample, roughly 70% were seen once. The sample was PBMCs, taken after 12 months of ibrutinib treatment. The source of these receptors is a human donor with chronic lymphocytic leukemia.

In this sample, this clone turned up once. The rearrangement links TRBV7-2 to TRBJ2-5; no definite D call. Trimming stripped 5 bases from V and 2 bases from J, with 9 bases between. This CDR3 has 13 amino acids. The germline V gene encodes CDR1 SGHTA and CDR2 FQGNSA. CDR3 sequence reads: CASSQSYQETQYF. The CDR3 DNA reads as TGTGCCAGCAGCCAAAGTTATCAAGAGACCCAGTACTTC.

J is TRBJ2-7 and V is TRBV9, with 7 bases identical to TRBD2. V lost 0 bases, J lost 1 base, and 7 bases stayed unmatched. The CDR3 extends over 16 amino acids. Germline V gene lookup returns CDR1 SGDLS and CDR2 YYNGEE. The CDR3 region has the DNA TGTGCCAGCAGCGTAGGATCCCGGGGAGGGTCCTACGAGCAGTACTTC. Its protein product is CASSVGSRGGSYEQYF.

The CDR3 bases are TGTGCCAGCTCACCCGGGACAGAAGGCGAAAAACTGTTTTTT. Its translation: CASSPGTEGEKLFF. This chain links TRBV18 with TRBJ1-4, with 7 bases that match TRBD1. With 3 bases clipped from V and 8 bases from J, the junction kept 6 bases outside the gene matches. The CDR3 is 14 amino acids. Germline V CDR1 and CDR2: KGHSH, LQKENI.

The V and J genes are TRBV30 and TRBJ1-1, with D maybe TRBD1 (5 bases). This CDR3 region has 13 residues. Germline lookup yields CDR1 GTSNPN and CDR2 SVGIG (reference sequence). V dropped 0 bases and J dropped 4 bases, with 9 bases sitting between them. The CDR3 DNA is TGTGCCTGGAGTGTCTTTCAGGGCACTGAAGCTTTCTTT. It codes for CAWSVFQGTEAFF.

The chain joins TRBV27 to TRBJ1-1; possible D gene TRBD1, 6 bases. The CDR3 consists of 13 residues. Germline CDR1 is MNHEY and CDR2 is SMNVEV (reference sequence). Trimming pared 5 bases from V and 6 bases from J, leaving 13 bases between. Here the CDR3 reads CASSLPGVSEAFF. The CDR3 coding sequence is TGTGCCAGCAGTCTTCCAGGGGTATCTGAAGCTTTCTTT.

The chain uses TRBV27 and TRBJ1-4; D uncertain. Germline V gene sequence: CDR1 MNHEY, CDR2 SMNVEV (reference sequence). This CDR3 is built from 15 residues. Trimming shortened V by 6 bases and J by 5 bases, and 16 bases separated the two germline ends. CDR3 nucleotide sequence: TGTGCCAGCAGCCTACGTTGGGGAGGGAATGAAAAACTGTTTTTT. Its protein product is CASSLRWGGNEKLFF.

This clone was detected a few times. The rearrangement joins TRBV2 to TRBJ2-7; TRBD2 might be the D (6 bases). This CDR3 has 12 residues. The ends were cut back, 4 bases at V and 4 bases at J, with 8 bases in the middle. Germline V gene data show CDR1 as SNHLY and CDR2 as FYNNEI. Here the CDR3 DNA reads TGTGCCAGCAGTGGCAGCGGGTACGAGCAGTACTTC. It codes for CASSGSGYEQYF.